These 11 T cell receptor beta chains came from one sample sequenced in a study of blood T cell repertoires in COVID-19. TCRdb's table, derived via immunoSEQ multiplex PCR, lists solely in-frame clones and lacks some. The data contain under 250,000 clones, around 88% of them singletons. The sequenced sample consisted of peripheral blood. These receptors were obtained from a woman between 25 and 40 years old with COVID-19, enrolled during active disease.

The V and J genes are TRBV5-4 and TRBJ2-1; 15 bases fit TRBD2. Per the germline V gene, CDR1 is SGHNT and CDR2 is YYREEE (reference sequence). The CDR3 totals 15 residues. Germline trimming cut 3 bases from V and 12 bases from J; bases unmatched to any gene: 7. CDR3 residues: CASSYGLAGGPGQFF. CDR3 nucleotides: TGTGCCAGCAGCTACGGACTAGCGGGAGGGCCCGGGCAGTTCTTC.

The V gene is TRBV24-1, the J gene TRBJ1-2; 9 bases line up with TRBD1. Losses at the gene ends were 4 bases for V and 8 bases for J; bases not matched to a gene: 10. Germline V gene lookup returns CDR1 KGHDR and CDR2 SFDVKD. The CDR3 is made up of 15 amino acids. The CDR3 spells CATSDPGTGFWGYTF. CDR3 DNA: TGTGCCACCAGTGACCCCGGGACAGGGTTTTGGGGCTACACCTTC.

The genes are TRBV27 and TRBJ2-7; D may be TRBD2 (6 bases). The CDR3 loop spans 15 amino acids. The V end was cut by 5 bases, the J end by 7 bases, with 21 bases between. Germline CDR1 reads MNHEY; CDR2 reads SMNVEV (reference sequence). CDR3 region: CASSPAGRPWGEQYV. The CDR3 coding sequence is TGTGCCAGCAGTCCTGCGGGGCGGCCCTGGGGGGAGCAGTACGTC.

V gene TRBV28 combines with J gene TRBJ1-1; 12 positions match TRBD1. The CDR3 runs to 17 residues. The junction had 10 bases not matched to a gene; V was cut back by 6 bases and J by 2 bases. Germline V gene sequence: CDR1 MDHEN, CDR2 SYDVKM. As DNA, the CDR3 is TGTGCCAGCAGCGGGACAGGGGGCCTAGTTCGCAACACTGAAGCTTTCTTT. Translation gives CASSGTGGLVRNTEAFF.

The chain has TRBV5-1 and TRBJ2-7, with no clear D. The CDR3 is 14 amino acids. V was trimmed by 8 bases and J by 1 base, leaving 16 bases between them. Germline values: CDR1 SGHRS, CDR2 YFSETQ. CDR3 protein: CASKSQEDSYEQYF. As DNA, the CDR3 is TGCGCCAGTAAATCCCAGGAAGATTCCTACGAGCAGTACTTC.

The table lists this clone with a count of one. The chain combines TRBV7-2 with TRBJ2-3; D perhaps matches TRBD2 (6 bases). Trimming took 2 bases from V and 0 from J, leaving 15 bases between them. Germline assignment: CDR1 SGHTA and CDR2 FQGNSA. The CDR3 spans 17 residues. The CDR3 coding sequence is TGTGCCAGCAGCTTACAAGTCGTTAGCGGAAGCACAGATACGCAGTATTTT. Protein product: CASSLQVVSGSTDTQYF. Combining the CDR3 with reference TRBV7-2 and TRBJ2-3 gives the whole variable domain GAGVSQSPSNKVTEKGKDVELRCDPISGHTALYWYRQSLGQGLEFLIYFQGNSAPDKSGLPSDRFSAERTGGSVSTLTIQRTQQEDSAVYLCASSLQVVSGSTDTQYFGPGTRLTVL.

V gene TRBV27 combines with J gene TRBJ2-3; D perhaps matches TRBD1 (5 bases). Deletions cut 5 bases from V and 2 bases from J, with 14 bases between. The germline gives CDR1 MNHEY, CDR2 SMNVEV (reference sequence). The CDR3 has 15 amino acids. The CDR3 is CASSLRTPTTDTQYF. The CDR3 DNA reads TGTGCCAGCAGTCTCCGGACACCTACCACAGATACGCAGTATTTT.

The CDR3 sequence is CSGSTGGNNEQFF. The CDR3 DNA is TGCAGCGGGTCGACAGGCGGAAACAATGAGCAGTTCTTC. The V and J genes are TRBV29-1 and TRBJ2-1; a possible D gene is TRBD1 (6 bases). From germline, CDR1 is SQVTM and CDR2 ANQGSEA. Between the trimmed V and J ends, which lost 7 bases and 5 bases, there was a span of 15 bases. The CDR3 contains 13 residues.

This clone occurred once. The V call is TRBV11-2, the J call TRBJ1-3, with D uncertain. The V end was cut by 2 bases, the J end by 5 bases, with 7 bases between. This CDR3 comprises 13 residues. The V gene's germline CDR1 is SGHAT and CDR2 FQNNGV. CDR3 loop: CASSLTDRNTIYF. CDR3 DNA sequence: TGTGCCAGCAGCTTAACAGACCGAAACACCATATATTTT. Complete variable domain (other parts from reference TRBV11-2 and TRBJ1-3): EAGVAQSPRYKIIEKRQSVAFWCNPISGHATLYWYQQILGQGPKLLIQFQNNGVVDDSQLPKDRFSAERLKGVDSTLKIQPAKLEDSAVYLCASSLTDRNTIYFGEGSWLTVV.

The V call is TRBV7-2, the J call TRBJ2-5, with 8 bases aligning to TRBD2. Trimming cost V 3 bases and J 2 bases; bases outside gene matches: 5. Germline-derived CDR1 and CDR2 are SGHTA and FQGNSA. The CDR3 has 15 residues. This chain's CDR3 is CASSLPLAAQETQYF. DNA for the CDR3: TGTGCCAGCAGCTTGCCACTAGCGGCACAAGAGACCCAGTACTTC.

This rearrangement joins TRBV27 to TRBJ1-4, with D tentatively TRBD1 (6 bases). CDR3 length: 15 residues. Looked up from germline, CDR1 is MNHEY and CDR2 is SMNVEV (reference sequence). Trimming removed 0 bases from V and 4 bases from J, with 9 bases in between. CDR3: CASSLSGAGNEKLFF. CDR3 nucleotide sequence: TGTGCCAGCAGTTTATCGGGGGCGGGTAATGAAAAACTGTTTTTT.